These 3 T cell receptor beta chains were all obtained from the same sample, sequenced in a study of tumor-infiltrating lymphocytes in oesophageal squamous cell carcinoma. TCRdb reprocessed the PCR reads via MiXCR and lists one record per CDR3 protein. The sample carries around 12,000 distinct CDR3 sequences, 45% to 60% recorded once. Sequences were obtained from blood. These receptors were taken from a female donor with esophageal squamous cell carcinoma.

This clonotype was observed a few times. This clone may be a read error of a much larger clone one base away. The genes are TRBV7-6 and TRBJ2-3, with TRBD2 matching over 7 bases. The J call is uncertain, as TRBJ2-1 better fits the DNA end. Germline-derived CDR1 and CDR2 are SGHVS and FNYEAQ. The CDR3 contains 13 residues. The CDR3 spells CASSPRAGETQFF. CDR3 coding DNA: TGTGCCAGCAGCCCGAGGGCGGGGGAGACCCAGTTCTTC.

This chain joins TRBV7-8 and TRBJ2-5; 7 bases agree with TRBD1. The closer fit of TRBJ1-2 to the DNA end suggests the J call may be wrong. This CDR3 comprises 13 residues. Looked up from germline, CDR1 is SGHVS and CDR2 is FQNEAQ. The CDR3 nucleotides are TGTGCCAGCAGCGATGACAGGGAACATGGCTACACCTTC. Amino acid sequence: CASSDDREHGYTF.

The V and J genes are TRBV7-2 and TRBJ2-3, with D unresolved. CDR3 size: 14 residues. V shed 2 bases and J shed 4 bases, with 10 bases lying between them. The germline gives CDR1 SGHTA, CDR2 FQGNSA. CDR3 sequence reads: CASSLFFTPDTQYF. DNA for the CDR3: TGTGCCAGCAGCTTATTTTTCACGCCAGATACGCAGTATTTT.